This TCR beta chain was captured in a study of identical twins (dated by TCRdb to about 2016). Some background on the complete study: TCR alpha and beta repertoires from monozygotic twins, unrelated adults of various ages and cord blood were deep-sequenced to test whether fetal clonotypes persist. Replicate twin experiments were performed at different times using different library preparation protocols to rule out contamination. What the study reported, not specific to this receptor: Conclusions relied on cross-sectional statistical analysis, since the same donors could not be followed over many years. Out-of-frame TCR alpha sequences shared between twins showed an excess of low generation-probability sequences compared with coincidental sharing between unrelated individuals. Abundant cord blood beta clonotypes had fewer insertions, young adult naive repertoires showed a similar but weaker trend, and memory repertoires showed no such trend. Invariant T cells such as MAIT and iNKT could partly confound zero-insertion analyses, though diverse VJ usage argued against this for most clonotypes. A weaker excess of twin sharing was found in beta out-of-frame sequences because the signal-to-noise ratio was lowered by fewer shared sequences. In monozygotic twins, recombination models systematically underestimated out-of-frame TCR alpha sharing, but the models matched the sharing seen between unrelated individuals.

Every donor was a healthy Caucasian. Three unrelated non-twin adults were additionally sequenced: a male aged 18 to 29, a male aged 50 to 60 and a female aged 50 to 60. Using Miltenyi CD45RO+ enrichment and human naive T-cell isolation kits, memory (CD45RO+) and naive T cells were isolated from PBMC. This clonotype was seen repeatedly, ten times or more. Its antigen target is currently unknown. The input lacks base qualities; no much larger clone sits a single base away. The protocol used for the library was 5' RACE. Sequenced on an Illumina HiSeq 2000. A universal primer binding site was added through template switching, and the final cDNA carried a unique molecular identifier so that TCR cDNA molecules could be counted accurately. Specific primers in the conserved constant-segment region were used to synthesize first-strand cDNA for the TCR alpha and beta chains. Each cDNA library was double barcoded, with a SMART-Mk sample barcode plus Illumina barcodes, to control for contamination. TruSeq adapter sequences along with Illumina sample barcodes were introduced in two successive PCR steps. Sequencing of the TCR alpha and beta cDNA libraries was done on the Illumina HiSeq platform using custom primers. The original pipeline was this. MiGEC processed the raw reads to extract unique molecular identifiers, while MiXCR was used to determine the CDR3 positions. Recombination models were inferred per individual with the repgenHMM and IGoR tools using an EM algorithm. The analysis of shared clonotypes was done with the tcR package in R, with sharing normalized by the product of cloneset sizes. Out-of-frame nonproductive sequences were analyzed to study raw recombination free of thymic and clonal selection effects. TCRdb applied fastp at Q25 and MiXCR to the public reads, then kept only in-frame beta chains. Identical CDR3 protein sequences are pooled into one entry, listed with their most common genes and DNA. TCRdb, not the original authors, processed these V and J calls. The sample yields 400,000 to 500,000 distinct CDR3 sequences; approximately 17% were counted once. Approximately 12% of the sample belongs to the ten largest clones.

Trimming takes 4 bases from V and 8 bases from J, and the germline ends sit 14 bases apart. Reading the germline V gene gives CDR1 KGHDR and CDR2 SFDVKD. Measured from the cysteine to the phenylalanine, the CDR3 is 14 residues long. The retained sequence is limited to the CDR3, 42 bases, with the frame set at the first base. The TCR comes from a middle-aged man in good health. In this chain, TRBV24-1 is recombined with TRBJ2-1; TRBD1 is perhaps the D gene, given 6 matching bases. The sample comprised naive T cells sorted from blood. Per the publication, the cell subset or site label means: cells isolated with a human naive T-cell isolation kit. The CDR3 loop reads CATSDYRVLDEQFF. The DNA sequence reads TGTGCCACCAGTGACTACAGGGTCCTGGATGAGCAGTTCTTC.